This TCR beta chain was observed in a study of T cell responses to AZD1222 COVID-19 vaccine. Here immunoSEQ multiplex PCR was the method, and the copy in TCRdb shows in-frame clones only, minus some. The sample carries tens of thousands of clones, 86% recorded once. J was trimmed by 5 bases and V by 4 bases; bases with no gene match: 6. This CDR3 has 15 amino acids. Germline V CDR1 and CDR2: SGDLS, YYNGEE. The chain couples TRBV9 to TRBJ1-4; 9 bases agree with TRBD1. Sequencing used peripheral blood, obtained on day 0 of AZD1222 vaccination. The clonotype comes from an adult in good health. The CDR3 DNA is TGTGCCAGCAGCAAGACAGGGGGGGTAAATGAAAAACTGTTTTTT. This encodes CASSKTGGVNEKLFF. Looking up the rest from reference TRBV9 and TRBJ1-4 gives the full variable domain: DSGVTQTPKHLITATGQRVTLRCSPRSGDLSVYWYQQSLDQGLQFLIQYYNGEERAKGNILERFSAQQFPDLHSELNLSSLELGDSALYFCASSKTGGVNEKLFFGSGTQLSVL.